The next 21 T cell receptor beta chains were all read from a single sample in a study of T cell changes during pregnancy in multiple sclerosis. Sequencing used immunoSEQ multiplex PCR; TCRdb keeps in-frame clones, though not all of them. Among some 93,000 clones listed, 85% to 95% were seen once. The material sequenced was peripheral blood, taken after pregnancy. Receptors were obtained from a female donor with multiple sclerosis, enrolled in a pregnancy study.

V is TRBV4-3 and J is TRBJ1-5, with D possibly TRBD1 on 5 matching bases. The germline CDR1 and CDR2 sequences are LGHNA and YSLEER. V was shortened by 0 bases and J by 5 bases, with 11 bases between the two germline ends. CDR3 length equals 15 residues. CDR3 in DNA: TGCGCCAGCAGCCAAGATAGGGGCGGACATCAGCCCCAGCATTTT. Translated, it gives CASSQDRGGHQPQHF.

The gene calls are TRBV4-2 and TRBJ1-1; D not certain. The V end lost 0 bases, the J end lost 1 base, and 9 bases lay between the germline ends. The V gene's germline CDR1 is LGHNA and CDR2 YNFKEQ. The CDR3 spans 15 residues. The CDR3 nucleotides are TGTGCCAGCAGCCAAGAATATCGGGGGAACACTGAAGCTTTCTTT. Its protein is CASSQEYRGNTEAFF.

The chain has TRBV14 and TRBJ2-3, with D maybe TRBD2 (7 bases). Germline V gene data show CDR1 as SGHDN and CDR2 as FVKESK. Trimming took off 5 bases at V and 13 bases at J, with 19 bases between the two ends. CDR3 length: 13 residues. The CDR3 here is CASSSNWGGPKYF. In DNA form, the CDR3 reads TGTGCCAGCAGCTCAAATTGGGGGGGGCCAAAGTATTTT. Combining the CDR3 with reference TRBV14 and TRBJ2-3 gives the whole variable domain EAGVTQFPSHSVIEKGQTVTLRCDPISGHDNLYWYRRVMGKEIKFLLHFVKESKQDESGMPNNRFLAERTGGTYSTLKVQPAELEDSGVYFCASSSNWGGPKYFGPGTRLTVL.

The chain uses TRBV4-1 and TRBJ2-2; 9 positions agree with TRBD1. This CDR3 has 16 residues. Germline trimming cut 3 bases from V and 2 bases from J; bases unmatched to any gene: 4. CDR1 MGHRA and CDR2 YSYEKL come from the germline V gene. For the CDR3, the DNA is TGCGCCAGCAGCCAGGCCACAGGGGGCAACACCGGGGAGCTGTTTTTT. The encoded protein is CASSQATGGNTGELFF.

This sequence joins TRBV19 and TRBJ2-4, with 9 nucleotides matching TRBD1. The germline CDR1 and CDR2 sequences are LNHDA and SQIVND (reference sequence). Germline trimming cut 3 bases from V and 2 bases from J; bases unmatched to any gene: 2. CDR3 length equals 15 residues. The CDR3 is CASSIGTGTKNIQYF. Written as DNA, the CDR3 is TGTGCCAGTAGTATCGGGACAGGGACCAAAAACATTCAGTACTTC.

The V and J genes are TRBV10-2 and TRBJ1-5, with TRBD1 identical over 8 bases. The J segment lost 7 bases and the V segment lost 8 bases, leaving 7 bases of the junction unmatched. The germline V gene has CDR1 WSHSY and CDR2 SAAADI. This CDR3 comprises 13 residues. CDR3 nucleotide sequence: TGCGCCAGCTCCCGACAGGGGTGGCAGCCCCAGCATTTT. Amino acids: CASSRQGWQPQHF.

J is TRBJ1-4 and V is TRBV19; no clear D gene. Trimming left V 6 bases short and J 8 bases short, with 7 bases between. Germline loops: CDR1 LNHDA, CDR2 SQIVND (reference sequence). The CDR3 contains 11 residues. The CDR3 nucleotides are TGTGCCAGTAGGGTCAGGGAAAAACTGTTTTTT. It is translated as CASRVREKLFF.

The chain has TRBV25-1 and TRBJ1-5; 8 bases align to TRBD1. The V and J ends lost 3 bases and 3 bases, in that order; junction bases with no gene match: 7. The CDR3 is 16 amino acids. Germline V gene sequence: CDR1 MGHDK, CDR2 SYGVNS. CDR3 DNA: TGTGCCAGCAGTGAGGGACAGGCATTACCCAATCAGCCCCAGCATTTT. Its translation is CASSEGQALPNQPQHF.

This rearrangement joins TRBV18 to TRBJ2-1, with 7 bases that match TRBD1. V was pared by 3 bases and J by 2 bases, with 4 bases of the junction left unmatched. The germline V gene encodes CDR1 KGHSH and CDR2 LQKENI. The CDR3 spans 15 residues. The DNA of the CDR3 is TGTGCCAGCTCACCGGGGACAGCCCCCTACAATGAGCAGTTCTTC. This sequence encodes CASSPGTAPYNEQFF.

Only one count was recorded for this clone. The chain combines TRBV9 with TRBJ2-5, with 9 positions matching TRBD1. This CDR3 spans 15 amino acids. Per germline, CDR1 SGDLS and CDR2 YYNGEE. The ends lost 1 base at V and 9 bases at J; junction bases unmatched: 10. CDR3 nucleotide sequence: TGTGCCAGCAGCGTATCGAACTGGGACAGGGAGCCCCAGTACTTC. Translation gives CASSVSNWDREPQYF.

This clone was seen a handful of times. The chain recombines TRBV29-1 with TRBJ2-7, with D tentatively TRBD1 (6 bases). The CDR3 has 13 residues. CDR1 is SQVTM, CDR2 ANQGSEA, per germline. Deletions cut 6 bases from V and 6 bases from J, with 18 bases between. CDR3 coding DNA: TGCAGCGTCCGGGACATCACCCATTCCGAGCAGTACTTC. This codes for CSVRDITHSEQYF.

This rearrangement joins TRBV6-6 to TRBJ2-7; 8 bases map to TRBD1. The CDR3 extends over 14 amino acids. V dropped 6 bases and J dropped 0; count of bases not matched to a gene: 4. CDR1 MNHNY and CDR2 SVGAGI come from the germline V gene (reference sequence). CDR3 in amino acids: CASSQQGDSYEQYF. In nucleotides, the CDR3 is TGTGCCAGCAGCCAACAGGGGGACTCCTACGAGCAGTACTTC.

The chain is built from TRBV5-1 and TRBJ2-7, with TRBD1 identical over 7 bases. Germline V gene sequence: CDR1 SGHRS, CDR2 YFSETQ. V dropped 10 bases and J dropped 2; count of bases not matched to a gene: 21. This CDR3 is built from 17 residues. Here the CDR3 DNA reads TGCGCCTGCCGGAGAGAGCAGGGGGAGACAGCTGCCTACGAGCAGTACTTC. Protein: CACRREQGETAAYEQYF.

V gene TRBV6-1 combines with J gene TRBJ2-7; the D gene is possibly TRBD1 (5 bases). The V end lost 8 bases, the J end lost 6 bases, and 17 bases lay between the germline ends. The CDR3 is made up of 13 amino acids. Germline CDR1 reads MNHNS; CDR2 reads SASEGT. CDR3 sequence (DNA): TGTGCCAGCGTCAGGGTCCCTCCTTCCGAGCAGTACTTC. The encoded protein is CASVRVPPSEQYF.

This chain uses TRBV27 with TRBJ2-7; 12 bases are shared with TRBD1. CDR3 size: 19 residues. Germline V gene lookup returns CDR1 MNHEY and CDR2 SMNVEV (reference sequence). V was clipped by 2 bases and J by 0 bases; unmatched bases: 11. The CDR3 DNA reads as TGTGCCAGCAGTTTAAGGCCCGGGACAGGGGGCTTAATCTCCTACGAGCAGTACTTC. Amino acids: CASSLRPGTGGLISYEQYF.

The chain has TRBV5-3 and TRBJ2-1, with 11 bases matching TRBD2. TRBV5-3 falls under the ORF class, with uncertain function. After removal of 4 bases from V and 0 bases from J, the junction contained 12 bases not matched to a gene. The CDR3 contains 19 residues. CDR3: CARSRVGTSGGSSYNEQFF. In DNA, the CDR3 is TGTGCCAGAAGCCGAGTAGGTACTAGCGGGGGATCCTCCTACAATGAGCAGTTCTTC.

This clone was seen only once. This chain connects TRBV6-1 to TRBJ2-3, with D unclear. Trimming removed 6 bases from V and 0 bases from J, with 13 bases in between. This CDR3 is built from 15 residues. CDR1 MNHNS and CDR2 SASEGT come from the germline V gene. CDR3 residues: CASSLGGLSTDTQYF. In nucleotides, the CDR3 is TGTGCCAGCAGCCTCGGTGGTCTTAGCACAGATACGCAGTATTTT.

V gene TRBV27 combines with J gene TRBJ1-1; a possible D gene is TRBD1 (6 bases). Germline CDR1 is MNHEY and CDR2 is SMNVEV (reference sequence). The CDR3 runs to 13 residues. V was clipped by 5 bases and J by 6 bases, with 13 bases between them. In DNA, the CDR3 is TGTGCCAGCAGTCCCGCGGGGGGCCCTGAAGCTTTCTTT. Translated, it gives CASSPAGGPEAFF.

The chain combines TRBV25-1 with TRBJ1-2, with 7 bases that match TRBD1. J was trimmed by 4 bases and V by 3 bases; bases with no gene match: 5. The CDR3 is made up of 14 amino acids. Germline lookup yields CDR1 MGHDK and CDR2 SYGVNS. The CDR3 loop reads CASSDRDRAYGYTF. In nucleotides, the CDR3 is TGTGCCAGCAGTGACCGGGACAGAGCCTATGGCTACACCTTC.

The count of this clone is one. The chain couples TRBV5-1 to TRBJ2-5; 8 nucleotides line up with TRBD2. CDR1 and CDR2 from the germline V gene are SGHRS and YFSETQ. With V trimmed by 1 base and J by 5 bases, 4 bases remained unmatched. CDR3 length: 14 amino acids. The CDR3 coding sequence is TGCGCCAGCAGCTTGCGTCGCGGGGGGGAGACCCAGTACTTC. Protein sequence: CASSLRRGGETQYF.

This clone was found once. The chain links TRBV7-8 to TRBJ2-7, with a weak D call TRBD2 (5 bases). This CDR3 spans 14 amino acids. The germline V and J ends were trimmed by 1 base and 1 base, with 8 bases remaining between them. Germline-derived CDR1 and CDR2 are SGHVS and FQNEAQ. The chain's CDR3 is CASSLGPGSYEQYF. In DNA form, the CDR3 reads TGTGCCAGCAGCTTAGGGCCGGGGTCCTACGAGCAGTACTTC.